Each of the 22 T cell receptor beta chains below was sequenced from the same sample in a study of blood T cells in healthy people across ages. The authors ran a second PCR of about 6 to 11 cycles using a sample-barcoded 5' primer and a J-beta primer mix. TCRdb passed the 5' RACE reads through MiXCR, listing each CDR3 protein once. The sample yields roughly 730,000 distinct CDR3 sequences, around 50% seen once. The specimen sequenced was blood. The receptors shown here come from a man between 40 and 49 years old in good health.

This clonotype came up a few times. V and J are TRBV5-1 and TRBJ2-5; tentative D call: TRBD1 (5 bases). CDR1 and CDR2 (germline): SGHRS, YFSETQ. V lost 2 bases, J lost 5 bases, and 16 bases lay in between. The CDR3 length is 15 residues. CDR3 sequence reads: CASSLSPLGAETQYF. The CDR3 DNA reads TGCGCCAGCAGCTTAAGCCCCCTAGGGGCGGAGACCCAGTACTTC.

The chain recombines TRBV29-1 with TRBJ1-5, with D hard to call. With 4 bases removed from V and 3 bases from J, the gap between germline ends came to 7 bases. The CDR3 runs 12 residues. The V gene's germline CDR1 is SQVTM and CDR2 ANQGSEA. As DNA, the CDR3 is TGCAGCGTTGCGGATAACAATCAGCCCCAGCATTTT. As protein: CSVADNNQPQHF.

The V and J genes are TRBV5-1 and TRBJ1-6, with D perhaps TRBD1 (5 bases). This CDR3 region has 14 residues. V lost 4 bases to trimming and J lost 1 base, with 6 bases between them. Germline CDR1 and CDR2: SGHRS and YFSETQ. The CDR3 loop reads CASSNRSYNSPLHF. DNA for the CDR3: TGCGCCAGCAGCAACAGGTCCTATAATTCACCCCTCCACTTT.

This clonotype has a single count. The CDR3 here is CASSDGGDTDTQYF. The CDR3 region has the DNA TGTGCCAGCAGTGACGGAGGAGATACAGATACGCAGTATTTT. The chain links TRBV6-1 to TRBJ2-3, with D possibly matching TRBD2 (5 bases). Trimming took 3 bases from V and 3 from J, leaving 10 bases between them. Germline CDR1 and CDR2: MNHNS and SASEGT. The CDR3 loop spans 14 amino acids.

The rearrangement joins TRBV20-1 to TRBJ2-1; TRBD2 agrees at 12 bases. This CDR3 comprises 17 residues. Germline trimming cut 4 bases from V and 6 bases from J; bases unmatched to any gene: 13. Germline values: CDR1 DFQATT, CDR2 SNEGSKA (reference sequence). DNA of the CDR3: TGCAGTGCTATGAGACTAGCGGGAGTAGGGCTAGGCAATGAGCAGTTCTTC. This translates into CSAMRLAGVGLGNEQFF.

This clonotype was counted between two and nine times. The chain is built from TRBV27 and TRBJ2-1; 7 bases align to TRBD2. The CDR3 has 13 amino acids. Germline CDR1 MNHEY, CDR2 SMNVEV (reference sequence). The J segment lost 10 bases and the V segment lost 0 bases, leaving 3 bases of the junction unmatched. CDR3 in amino acids: CASSLSGGSEQFF. Written as DNA, the CDR3 is TGTGCCAGCAGTTTATCAGGCGGGAGCGAGCAGTTCTTC.

This sequence joins TRBV24-1 and TRBJ2-2; 7 positions match TRBD1. The V and J ends lost 10 bases and 4 bases, in that order; junction bases with no gene match: 17. The CDR3 has 17 amino acids. Germline V gene lookup returns CDR1 KGHDR and CDR2 SFDVKD. The CDR3 DNA reads TGTGCCACTAGCGAACCTACCCCGGGACAGCCCACCGGGGAGCTGTTTTTT. Amino acid sequence: CATSEPTPGQPTGELFF.

This chain uses TRBV6-2 or TRBV6-3 with TRBJ1-3; the D is unclear. The germline V and J ends were trimmed by 7 bases and 0 bases, with 19 bases remaining between them. In germline, CDR1 is MNHEY, CDR2 SVGEGT. The CDR3 extends over 17 amino acids. CDR3 region: CASISAQGGNSGNTIYF. Written as DNA, the CDR3 is TGTGCCAGCATCTCAGCGCAAGGAGGAAACTCTGGAAACACCATATATTTT.

This chain uses TRBV20-1 with TRBJ2-1; D possibly corresponds to TRBD1 (6 bases). Trimming cost V 5 bases and J 5 bases, with 19 bases left between them. The CDR3 extends over 15 amino acids. Germline-derived CDR1 and CDR2 are DFQATT and SNEGSKA (reference sequence). The DNA of the CDR3 is TGCAGTGCTCCGACAGTGGCAGGGGACCACAATGAGCAGTTCTTC. It specifies CSAPTVAGDHNEQFF.

The chain recombines TRBV20-1 with TRBJ1-2, with D uncertain. CDR1 and CDR2 from the germline V gene are DFQATT and SNEGSKA (reference sequence). With 6 bases removed from V and 5 bases from J, the gap between germline ends came to 13 bases. This CDR3 has 12 residues. CDR3 coding DNA: TGCAGTGCCCCCATAACAAATTATGGCTACACCTTC. This translates into CSAPITNYGYTF.

The CDR3 protein is CSAGDSGRAEPETQYF. DNA for the CDR3: TGCAGTGCTGGTGATAGCGGGAGGGCCGAGCCAGAGACCCAGTACTTC. J is TRBJ2-5 and V is TRBV20-1; TRBD2 matches at 11 bases. J lost 4 bases, V lost 5 bases, and 12 bases had no gene match. Germline lookup yields CDR1 DFQATT and CDR2 SNEGSKA (reference sequence). The CDR3 is made up of 16 amino acids.

This clonotype was seen more than once but under ten times. The chain recombines TRBV20-1 with TRBJ1-2, with 7 bases lining up with TRBD1. The CDR3 runs to 14 residues. CDR1 DFQATT and CDR2 SNEGSKA come from the germline V gene (reference sequence). V was clipped by 6 bases and J by 8 bases; unmatched bases: 15. In DNA, the CDR3 is TGCAGTGCGACAGGGAGTAGCGGTCCGTACGGCTACACCTTC. Protein sequence: CSATGSSGPYGYTF.

This clonotype was counted only a few times. The chain recombines TRBV12-3 or TRBV12-4 with TRBJ2-3; TRBD1 matches at 8 bases. The CDR3 runs to 14 residues. The junction had 2 bases not matched to a gene; V was cut back by 4 bases and J by 2 bases. The CDR3 is CASSWDRNTDTQYF. The CDR3 coding sequence is TGTGCCAGCAGTTGGGACAGGAACACAGATACGCAGTATTTT.

V is TRBV3-1 and J is TRBJ1-4; D is perhaps TRBD1 (5 bases). This CDR3 has 14 amino acids. Per germline, CDR1 LGHDT and CDR2 YNNKEL (reference sequence). The V end lost 0 bases, the J end lost 3 bases, and 5 bases lay between the germline ends. The CDR3 here is CASSQDRANEKLFF. The CDR3 region has the DNA TGTGCCAGCAGCCAAGACAGGGCTAATGAAAAACTGTTTTTT.

This clonotype was detected once. The CDR3 protein is CSVGAVHNEQYF. In DNA, the CDR3 is TGCAGCGTTGGGGCAGTTCACAATGAGCAGTACTTC. The V gene is TRBV29-1, the J gene TRBJ2-5; no firm D call. Looked up from germline, CDR1 is SQVTM and CDR2 is ANQGSEA. V was shortened by 4 bases and J by 11 bases, with 17 bases between the two germline ends. This CDR3 has 12 amino acids.

This clonotype was recorded many times. The J gene is TRBJ2-7, the V gene TRBV10-3, with TRBD1 matching 9 bases. The CDR3 consists of 18 residues. From germline, CDR1 is ENHRY and CDR2 SYGVKD. With V trimmed by 0 bases and J by 1 base, 10 bases remained unmatched. For the CDR3, the DNA is TGTGCCATCAGTGAGTCGGGACAGGGAGGGTTGCGATCCTACGAGCAGTACTTC. This gives the protein CAISESGQGGLRSYEQYF.

The chain joins TRBV9 to TRBJ2-7; D perhaps matches TRBD2 (6 bases). Matching the DNA end better, TRBJ2-5 makes the J call doubtful. Germline loops: CDR1 SGDLS, CDR2 YYNGEE. This CDR3 has 15 amino acids. CDR3 in amino acids: CASSARDSSGETQYF. The CDR3 nucleotides are TGTGCCAGCAGCGCTCGGGACTCCTCAGGAGAGACCCAGTACTTC.

This chain links TRBV25-1 with TRBJ2-5; 7 nucleotides line up with TRBD1. The J segment lost 3 bases and the V segment lost 6 bases, leaving 13 bases of the junction unmatched. Germline V CDR1 and CDR2: MGHDK, SYGVNS. The CDR3 loop spans 16 amino acids. The CDR3 is CASRRGRQGVKETQYF. The DNA for the CDR3 is TGTGCCAGCAGGAGGGGACGACAGGGAGTAAAAGAGACCCAGTACTTC.

In its sample, this clonotype was seen many times. V usage is TRBV28 and J usage is TRBJ2-7; D is possibly TRBD2 (7 bases). V lost 3 bases and J lost 7, with 13 bases in between. Germline CDR1 is MDHEN and CDR2 is SYDVKM. CDR3 length: 13 amino acids. This chain's CDR3 is CASSFGGTREQYF. The CDR3 coding sequence is TGTGCCAGCAGTTTCGGGGGGACACGAGAGCAGTACTTC. Full variable domain (rest looked up from reference TRBV28 and TRBJ2-7): DVKVTQSSRYLVKRTGEKVFLECVQDMDHENMFWYRQDPGLGLRLIYFSYDVKMKEKGDIPEGYSVSREKKERFSLILESASTNQTSMYLCASSFGGTREQYFGPGTRLTVT.

This clonotype was observed a handful of times. The chain couples TRBV20-1 to TRBJ2-3; D unclear. Germline CDR1 is DFQATT and CDR2 is SNEGSKA (reference sequence). The CDR3 runs to 12 residues. Trimming cost V 3 bases and J 6 bases, with 10 bases left between them. DNA for the CDR3: TGCAGTGCTAGCAACTTGGTGGATACGCAGTATTTT. This gives the protein CSASNLVDTQYF.

The chain couples TRBV11-3 to TRBJ2-2, with D perhaps TRBD1 (5 bases). CDR1 SGHNT and CDR2 YENEEA come from the germline V gene. The length of the CDR3 is 14 residues. V shed 5 bases and J shed 6 bases, with 13 bases lying between them. CDR3 amino acids: CASSQSRAAGELFF. DNA of the CDR3: TGTGCCAGCAGCCAGTCCAGGGCGGCCGGGGAGCTGTTTTTT.

V gene TRBV3-1 combines with J gene TRBJ2-4, with 7 positions matching TRBD1. The J call is uncertain, as TRBJ2-5 better fits the DNA end. Germline loops: CDR1 LGHDT, CDR2 YNNKEL (reference sequence). There are 16 residues in the CDR3. Here the CDR3 DNA reads TGTGCCAGCAGCCAAGATTTGTCGCGGTCAGGGGGGACCCAGTACTTC. Translating it yields CASSQDLSRSGGTQYF.